One sample yielded the 8 T cell receptor beta chains listed below, sequenced in a study of T cell responses to AZD1222 COVID-19 vaccine. This table comes from immunoSEQ multiplex PCR, and its TCRdb copy is limited to in-frame clones, with some not included. The table records approximately 28,000 clones, 70% to 90% of them present only once. This specimen was peripheral blood, taken 28 days after the second AZD1222 dose. All receptors derive from an adult who received the AZD1222 COVID-19 vaccine.

The chain carries TRBV3-1 (or the pseudogene TRBV3-2) and TRBJ2-7, with TRBD1 matching 9 bases. Germline assignment: CDR1 LGHDT and CDR2 YNNKEL (reference sequence). The ends lost 0 bases at V and 6 bases at J; junction bases unmatched: 6. This CDR3 has 15 residues. The CDR3 loop is CASSQDTGQGTEQYF. CDR3 in DNA: TGTGCCAGCAGCCAAGATACGGGACAGGGTACCGAGCAGTACTTC.

The CDR3 nucleotides read TGTGCCAGCAGGGTCGGGACAGATACGCAGTATTTT. It codes for CASRVGTDTQYF. The chain employs TRBV3-1 (or the pseudogene TRBV3-2) and TRBJ2-3; D remains unclear. The germline gives CDR1 LGHDT, CDR2 YNNKEL (reference sequence). The V end lost 6 bases, the J end lost 3 bases, and 7 bases lay between the germline ends. The CDR3 covers 12 residues.

The chain links TRBV14 to TRBJ2-7; the D is unclear. Looked up from germline, CDR1 is SGHDN and CDR2 is FVKESK. V was trimmed by 5 bases and J by 2 bases, leaving 19 bases between them. The CDR3 length is 16 residues. The CDR3 DNA follows: TGTGCCAGCAGCGTTGGTGCGGCCCATGGGGCCTACGAGCAGTACTTC. As protein: CASSVGAAHGAYEQYF.

The gene calls are TRBV9 and TRBJ1-1; D gene ambiguous. Germline CDR1 and CDR2: SGDLS and YYNGEE. This CDR3 is built from 14 residues. Deletions cut 4 bases from V and 1 base from J, with 11 bases between. CDR3 nucleotide sequence: TGTGCCAGCAGCTCATTACAAGCGAACACTGAAGCTTTCTTT. Translating it yields CASSSLQANTEAFF.

The chain joins TRBV25-1 to TRBJ1-1; D uncertain. With 4 bases removed from V and 3 bases from J, the gap between germline ends came to 12 bases. Germline V gene lookup returns CDR1 MGHDK and CDR2 SYGVNS. The CDR3 loop spans 14 amino acids. CDR3 bases: TGTGCCAGCAGTGTAGGAGGAGGCGACACTGAAGCTTTCTTT. Protein product: CASSVGGGDTEAFF.

The gene calls are TRBV27 and TRBJ1-1; 10 nucleotides match TRBD1. Losses at the gene ends were 2 bases for V and 5 bases for J; bases not matched to a gene: 8. CDR3 length: 16 residues. Germline V gene sequence: CDR1 MNHEY, CDR2 SMNVEV (reference sequence). CDR3 protein: CASSLVWTGGGTEAFF. The CDR3 nucleotides read TGTGCCAGCAGTTTAGTTTGGACAGGGGGAGGAACTGAAGCTTTCTTT.

The chain carries TRBV14 and TRBJ1-2; 10 positions match TRBD1. This CDR3 is built from 15 residues. V lost 1 base and J lost 5; bases outside the gene matches: 4. Germline CDR1 is SGHDN and CDR2 is FVKESK. The CDR3 DNA is TGTGCCAGCAGCCAAGCCCCGGGACAGGGGTATGGCTACACCTTC. The encoded protein is CASSQAPGQGYGYTF.

This chain uses TRBV19 with TRBJ1-2; 9 nucleotides agree with TRBD1. Trimming removed 8 bases from V and 3 bases from J; junction bases left unmatched: 10. CDR1 and CDR2 (germline): LNHDA, SQIVND (reference sequence). The CDR3 loop spans 15 amino acids. This chain's CDR3 is CASAIWGQGHYGYTF. The CDR3 DNA reads TGTGCCAGTGCTATCTGGGGACAGGGACACTATGGCTACACCTTC.